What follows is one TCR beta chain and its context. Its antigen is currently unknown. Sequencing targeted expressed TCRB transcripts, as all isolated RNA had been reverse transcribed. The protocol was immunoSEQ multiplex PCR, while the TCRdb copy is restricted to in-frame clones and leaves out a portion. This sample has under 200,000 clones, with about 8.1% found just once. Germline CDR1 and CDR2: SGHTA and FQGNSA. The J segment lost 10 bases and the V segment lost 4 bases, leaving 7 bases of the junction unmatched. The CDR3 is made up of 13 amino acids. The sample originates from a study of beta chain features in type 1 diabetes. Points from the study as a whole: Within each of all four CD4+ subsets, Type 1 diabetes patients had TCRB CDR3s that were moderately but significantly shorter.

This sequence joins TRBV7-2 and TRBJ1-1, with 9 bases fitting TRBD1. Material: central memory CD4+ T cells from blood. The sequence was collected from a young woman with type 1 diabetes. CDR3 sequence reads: CASSSGQGLVAFF. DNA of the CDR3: TGTGCCAGCAGCTCCGGACAGGGGTTGGTAGCTTTCTTT.